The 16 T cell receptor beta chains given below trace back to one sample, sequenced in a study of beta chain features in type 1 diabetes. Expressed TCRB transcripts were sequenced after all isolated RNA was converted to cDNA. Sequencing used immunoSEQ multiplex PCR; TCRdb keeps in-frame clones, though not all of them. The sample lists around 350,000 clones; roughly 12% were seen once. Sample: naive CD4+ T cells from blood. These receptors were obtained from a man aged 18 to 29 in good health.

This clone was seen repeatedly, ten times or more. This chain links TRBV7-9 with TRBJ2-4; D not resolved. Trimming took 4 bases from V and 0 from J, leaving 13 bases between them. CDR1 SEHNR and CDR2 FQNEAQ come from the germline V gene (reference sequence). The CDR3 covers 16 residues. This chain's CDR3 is CASSSRLTLAKNIQYF. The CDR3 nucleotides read TGTGCCAGCAGCTCGAGACTCACGTTAGCCAAAAACATTCAGTACTTC.

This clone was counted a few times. The CDR3 sequence is CSASTGAEQFF. DNA for the CDR3: TGCAGTGCTAGTACTGGGGCTGAGCAGTTCTTC. The chain links TRBV20-1 to TRBJ2-1; the D gene is possibly TRBD1 (5 bases). V was clipped by 3 bases and J by 9 bases, with 9 bases between them. The germline CDR1 and CDR2 sequences are DFQATT and SNEGSKA (reference sequence). CDR3 length: 11 residues.

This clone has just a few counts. CDR3 sequence reads: CASSSPGGLNTGELFF. CDR3 bases: TGTGCCAGCAGTTCTCCAGGAGGACTGAACACCGGGGAGCTGTTTTTT. V and J are TRBV27 and TRBJ2-2; perhaps TRBD2 as D (5 bases). Germline V CDR1 and CDR2: MNHEY, SMNVEV (reference sequence). V was trimmed by 4 bases and J by 1 base, leaving 13 bases between them. This CDR3 has 16 residues.

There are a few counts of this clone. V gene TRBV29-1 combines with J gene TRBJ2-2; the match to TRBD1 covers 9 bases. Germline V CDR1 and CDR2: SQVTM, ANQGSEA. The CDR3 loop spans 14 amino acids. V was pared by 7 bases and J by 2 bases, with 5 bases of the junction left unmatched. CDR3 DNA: TGCAGCGCTGGACAGGGGTTCAACACCGGGGAGCTGTTTTTT. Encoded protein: CSAGQGFNTGELFF.

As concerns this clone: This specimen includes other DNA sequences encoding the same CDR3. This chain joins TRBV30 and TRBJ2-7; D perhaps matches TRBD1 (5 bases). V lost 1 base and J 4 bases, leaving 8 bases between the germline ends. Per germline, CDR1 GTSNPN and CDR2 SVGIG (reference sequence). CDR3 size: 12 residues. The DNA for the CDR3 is TGTGCCTGGAGTGCCCAGGGTTACGAGCAGTACTTC. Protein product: CAWSAQGYEQYF. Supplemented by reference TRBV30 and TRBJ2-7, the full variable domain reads SQTIHQWPATLVQPVGSPLSLECTVEGTSNPNLYWYRQAAGRGLQLLFYSVGIGQISSEVPQNLSASRPQDRQFILSSKKLLLSDSGFYLCAWSAQGYEQYFGPGTRLTVT.

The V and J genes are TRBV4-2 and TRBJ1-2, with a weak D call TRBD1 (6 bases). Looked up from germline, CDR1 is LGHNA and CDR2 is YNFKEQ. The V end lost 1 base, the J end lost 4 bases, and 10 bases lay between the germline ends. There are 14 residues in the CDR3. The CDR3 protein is CASSQVWTVYGYTF. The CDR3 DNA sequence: TGTGCCAGCAGCCAAGTATGGACAGTCTATGGCTACACCTTC.

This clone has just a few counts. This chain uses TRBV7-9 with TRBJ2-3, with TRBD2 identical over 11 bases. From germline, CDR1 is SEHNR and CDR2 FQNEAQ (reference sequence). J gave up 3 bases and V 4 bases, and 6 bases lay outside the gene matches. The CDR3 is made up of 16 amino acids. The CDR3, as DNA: TGTGCCAGCAGCTCCGGGACTAGCGGACTGACAGATACGCAGTATTTT. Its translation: CASSSGTSGLTDTQYF.

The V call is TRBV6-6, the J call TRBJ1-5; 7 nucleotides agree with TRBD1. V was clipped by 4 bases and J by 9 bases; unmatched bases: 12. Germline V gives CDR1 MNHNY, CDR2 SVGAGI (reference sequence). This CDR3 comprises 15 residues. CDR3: CASSFANDREGPQHF. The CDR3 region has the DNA TGTGCCAGCAGTTTCGCGAATGACAGGGAAGGGCCCCAGCATTTT.

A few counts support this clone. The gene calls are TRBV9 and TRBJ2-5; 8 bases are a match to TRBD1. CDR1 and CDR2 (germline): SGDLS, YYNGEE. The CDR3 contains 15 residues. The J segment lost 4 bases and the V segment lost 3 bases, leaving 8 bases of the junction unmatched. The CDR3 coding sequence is TGTGCCAGCAGCGCTCACCGACAGGGGAGAGAGACCCAGTACTTC. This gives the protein CASSAHRQGRETQYF. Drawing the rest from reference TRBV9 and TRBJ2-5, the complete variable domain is DSGVTQTPKHLITATGQRVTLRCSPRSGDLSVYWYQQSLDQGLQFLIQYYNGEERAKGNILERFSAQQFPDLHSELNLSSLELGDSALYFCASSAHRQGRETQYFGPGTRLLVL.

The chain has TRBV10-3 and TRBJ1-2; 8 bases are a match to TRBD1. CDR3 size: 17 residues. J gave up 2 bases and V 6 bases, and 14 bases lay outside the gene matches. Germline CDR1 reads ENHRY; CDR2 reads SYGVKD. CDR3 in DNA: TGTGCCATCAGACCTTTCGGACAGGGCCGAGCGAACTATGGCTACACCTTC. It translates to CAIRPFGQGRANYGYTF.

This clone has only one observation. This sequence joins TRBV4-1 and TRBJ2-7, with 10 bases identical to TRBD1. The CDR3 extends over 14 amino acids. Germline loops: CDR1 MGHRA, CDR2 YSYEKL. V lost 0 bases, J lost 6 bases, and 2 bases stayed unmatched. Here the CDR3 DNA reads TGCGCCAGCAGCCAAGAGGGACAGGGGCGCGAGCAGTACTTC. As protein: CASSQEGQGREQYF.

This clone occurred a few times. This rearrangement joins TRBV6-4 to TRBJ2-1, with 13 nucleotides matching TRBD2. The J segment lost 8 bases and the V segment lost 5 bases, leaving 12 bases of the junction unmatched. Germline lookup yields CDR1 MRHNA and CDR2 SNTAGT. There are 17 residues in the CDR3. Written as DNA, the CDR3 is TGTGCCAGCAGTCGACATCGACTAGCGGGGGGTCAAGATGAGCAGTTCTTC. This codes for CASSRHRLAGGQDEQFF.

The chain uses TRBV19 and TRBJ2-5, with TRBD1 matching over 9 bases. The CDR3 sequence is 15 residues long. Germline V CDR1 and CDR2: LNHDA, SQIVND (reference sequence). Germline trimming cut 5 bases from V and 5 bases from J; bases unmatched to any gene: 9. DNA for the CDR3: TGTGCCAGTAGTGGGCGGACAGGGGCCGGGGAGACCCAGTACTTC. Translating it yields CASSGRTGAGETQYF.

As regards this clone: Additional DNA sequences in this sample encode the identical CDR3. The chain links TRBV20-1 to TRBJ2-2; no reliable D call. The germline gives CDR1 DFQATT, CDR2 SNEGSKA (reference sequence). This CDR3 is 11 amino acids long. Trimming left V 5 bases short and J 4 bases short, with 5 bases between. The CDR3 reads CSAPRTGELFF. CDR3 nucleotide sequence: TGCAGTGCTCCCCGCACCGGGGAGCTGTTTTTT.

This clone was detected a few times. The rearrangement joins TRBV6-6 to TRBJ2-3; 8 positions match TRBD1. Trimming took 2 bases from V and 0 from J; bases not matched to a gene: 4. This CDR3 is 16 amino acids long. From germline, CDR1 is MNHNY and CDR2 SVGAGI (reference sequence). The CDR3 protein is CASSYRDRPSTDTQYF. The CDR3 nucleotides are TGTGCCAGCAGTTACCGGGACAGGCCCAGCACAGATACGCAGTATTTT.

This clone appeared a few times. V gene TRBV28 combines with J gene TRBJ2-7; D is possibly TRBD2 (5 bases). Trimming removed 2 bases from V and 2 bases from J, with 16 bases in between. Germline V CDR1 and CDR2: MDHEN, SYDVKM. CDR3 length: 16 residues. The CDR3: CASSLGGGSIPYEQYF. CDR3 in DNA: TGTGCCAGCAGTTTAGGTGGCGGGTCGATTCCCTACGAGCAGTACTTC.